This is a list of T cell receptor beta chains from one sample in a study of PD-1 blockade in classical Hodgkin lymphoma. This table comes from immunoSEQ multiplex PCR, and its TCRdb copy is limited to in-frame clones, with some not included. This table holds 25,000 to 35,000 clones, about 80% found once. The source was peripheral blood mononuclear cells (PBMCs), collected before the fourth cycle of nivolumab. The receptors were sampled from a human donor with classical Hodgkin lymphoma. Both conserved end residues are part of each CDR3. Clone size, where shown, is once, few, many, or a class for clones that have expanded.

len: 16; abundance: NA; v_gene: TRBV19; CDR3aa: CASSIRSGISNQPQHF
len: 13; abundance: NA; v_gene: TRBV28; CDR3aa: CASSGAGRGELFF
len: 14; abundance: NA; v_gene: TRBV6-1; CDR3aa: CASSSVHRNSPLHF
len: 14; abundance: NA; v_gene: TRBV27; CDR3aa: CASSSILAGNEQFF
len: 12; abundance: NA; v_gene: TRBV5-1; CDR3aa: CASSLVGEAAFF
len: 16; abundance: NA; v_gene: TRBV28; CDR3aa: CASSLYAGPTPNEQYF
len: 17; abundance: NA; v_gene: TRBV19; CDR3aa: CASSVRFGTGEGQPQHF
len: 16; abundance: NA; v_gene: TRBV29-1; CDR3aa: CSVEERGGVSYNEQFF
len: 14; abundance: NA; v_gene: TRBV5-1; CDR3aa: CASSPEDQVNTQYF
len: 12; abundance: NA; v_gene: TRBV18; CDR3aa: CASSPTQETQYF
len: 15; abundance: large; v_gene: TRBV2; CDR3aa: CASRDGTGGYQPQHF
len: 13; abundance: once; v_gene: TRBV6-1; CDR3aa: CASSLGRTYEQYF
len: 15; abundance: NA; v_gene: TRBV5-1; CDR3aa: CASSLGQGLNTEAFF
len: 13; abundance: NA; v_gene: TRBV5-1; CDR3aa: CASSLTSSYEQYF
len: 15; abundance: few; v_gene: TRBV6-1; CDR3aa: CASSNSGSPKNEQFF
len: 15; abundance: NA; v_gene: TRBV5-4; CDR3aa: CASSLVGGIKGEQFF
len: 15; abundance: few; v_gene: TRBV6-1; CDR3aa: CASSGNRGRFEKLFF
len: 12; abundance: few; v_gene: TRBV7-9; CDR3aa: CASSLGFDEQYF
len: 13; abundance: few; v_gene: TRBV10-3; CDR3aa: CAISEDAAQPQHF
len: 16; abundance: few; v_gene: TRBV7-9; CDR3aa: CASSSLRSEVYQPQHF
len: 17; abundance: NA; v_gene: TRBV2; CDR3aa: CASRGTGVFTDTGELFF
len: 13; abundance: few; v_gene: TRBV10-3; CDR3aa: CAISGTDLYGYTF
len: 16; abundance: NA; v_gene: TRBV7-2; CDR3aa: CASSHRLGRNTGELFF
len: 15; abundance: NA; v_gene: TRBV6-1; CDR3aa: CASTTEAGFFLRQYF
len: 14; abundance: NA; v_gene: TRBV7-9; CDR3aa: CASSLGLADNEQFF
len: 13; abundance: NA; v_gene: TRBV5-5; CDR3aa: CASSLGVNTEAFF
len: 15; abundance: NA; v_gene: TRBV21-1; CDR3aa: CASSKSGRFDQPQHF
len: 13; abundance: NA; v_gene: TRBV2; CDR3aa: CASSGLWDTEAFF
len: 13; abundance: once; v_gene: TRBV5-1; CDR3aa: CASSPVGGEKLFF
len: 13; abundance: NA; v_gene: TRBV18; CDR3aa: CASSPYSGNEQFF
len: 14; abundance: once; v_gene: TRBV6-5; CDR3aa: CASSFASRAEDAFF
len: 11; abundance: NA; v_gene: TRBV5-4; CDR3aa: CASSLDREQFF
len: 15; abundance: NA; v_gene: TRBV18; CDR3aa: CASSPLSSGANVLTF
len: 13; abundance: NA; v_gene: TRBV15; CDR3aa: CATSRVGYNEQFF
len: 12; abundance: NA; v_gene: TRBV6-6; CDR3aa: CASQQADYGYTF
len: 13; abundance: few; v_gene: TRBV19; CDR3aa: CASGRSIEETQYF
len: 15; abundance: NA; v_gene: TRBV4-1; CDR3aa: CASSQDQPILGEQFF
len: 13; abundance: few; v_gene: TRBV27; CDR3aa: CASRDRGREKLFF
len: 14; abundance: NA; v_gene: TRBV6-1; CDR3aa: CASLWAGGTYEQYF
len: 13; abundance: NA; v_gene: TRBV18; CDR3aa: CASFLGQNTEAFF
len: 16; abundance: NA; v_gene: TRBV29-1; CDR3aa: CSGRTSGRAGTGELFF
len: 14; abundance: NA; v_gene: TRBV5-1; CDR3aa: CASSLDGVSETQYF
len: 16; abundance: few; v_gene: TRBV5-1; CDR3aa: CASSLELAGARDTQYF
len: 14; abundance: once; v_gene: TRBV19; CDR3aa: CASSIGGTGNEAFF
len: 13; abundance: few; v_gene: TRBV19; CDR3aa: CASSRDIMYEQYF
len: 16; abundance: NA; v_gene: TRBV7-8; CDR3aa: CASSFRLAISTDTQYF
len: 16; abundance: NA; v_gene: TRBV28; CDR3aa: CASSLYGSGRAYEQYF
len: 15; abundance: NA; v_gene: TRBV5-7; CDR3aa: CASSQGFIEVNEQFF
len: 16; abundance: NA; v_gene: TRBV21-1; CDR3aa: CASAPLWDPPYNEQFF
len: 17; abundance: NA; v_gene: TRBV28; CDR3aa: CASSLTRPGWNTGELFF
len: 13; abundance: NA; v_gene: TRBV19; CDR3aa: CASSTDGESHAFF